This is a list of T cell receptor beta chains from one sample in a study of OX40 agonist ivuxolimab in advanced cancers. The table came from immunoSEQ multiplex PCR; TCRdb's copy has only in-frame clones and leaves some out. Here the sample spans roughly 62,000 clones, roughly 85% being singletons. Sequencing used CD4+ or CD8+ T cells sorted from blood, obtained in a trial of the OX40 agonist ivuxolimab. The receptor source for this set is an adult with an advanced solid tumor such as melanoma, head and neck, liver or kidney cancer. Each CDR3 is given with its conserved first and last residue. D genes are given only for firm matches. Only part of the rows carry a size: once, few, many, or a class if the clone is expanded.

j_gene,d_gene,abundance,v_gene,len,CDR3nt,CDR3aa
TRBJ2-1,-,-,TRBV9,14,TGTGCCAGCAGCGTAGAATGGTCCTACAATGAGCAGTTCTTC,CASSVEWSYNEQFF
TRBJ2-5,-,-,TRBV5-8,13,TGTGCCAGCAGCTTGTCCAGCCAAGAGACCCAGTACTTC,CASSLSSQETQYF
TRBJ2-3,TRBD2,-,TRBV4-1,17,TGCGCCAGCAGCCAAGTATGGACTAGCGGGAGTTCGGATACGCAGTATTTT,CASSQVWTSGSSDTQYF
TRBJ2-3,-,-,TRBV19,15,TGTGCCAGTAGTATAGTAGGGTCGGTCACAGATACGCAGTATTTT,CASSIVGSVTDTQYF
TRBJ1-5,-,-,TRBV30,13,TGTGCCTGGAGCCCCGGGTACAATCAGCCCCAGCATTTT,CAWSPGYNQPQHF
TRBJ2-1,TRBD2,once,TRBV5-1,19,TGCGCCAGCAGCTACTGGGTCGGTCTAGCGGGGGGTTCGTACAATGAGCAGTTCTTC,CASSYWVGLAGGSYNEQFF
TRBJ1-4,-,-,TRBV30,11,TGTGCCTGGGAGTACGATGAAAAACTGTTTTTT,CAWEYDEKLFF
TRBJ2-7,TRBD2,-,TRBV15,16,TGTGCCACCAGCAGAGAAGGCTGGGGTGGGAGGGGCGAGCAGTACTTC,CATSREGWGGRGEQYF
TRBJ2-3,-,-,TRBV7-3,13,TGTGCCAGCAGCTACGGGGGCGCAGATACGCAGTATTTT,CASSYGGADTQYF
TRBJ2-3,-,-,TRBV7-9,16,TGTGCCAGCAGCTTAGTATCTTGGGGCAGCACAGATACGCAGTATTTT,CASSLVSWGSTDTQYF
TRBJ1-4,-,-,TRBV12-2,14,TGTGCAAGTCTCGCAGGGTTGTCTAATGAAAAACTGTTTTTT,CASLAGLSNEKLFF
TRBJ2-7,-,-,TRBV7-8,12,TGTGCCAGCAGCTTAGTTACGTCCGAGCAGTACTTC,CASSLVTSEQYF
TRBJ1-2,-,-,TRBV11-2,9,TGTGCCAGCAGCCCAGCCCCAAACTTC,CASSPAPNF
TRBJ2-7,-,-,TRBV10-1,14,TGCGCCAGCAGTGAGTCTGGTCGCGGATACGAGCAGTACTTC,CASSESGRGYEQYF
TRBJ2-5,TRBD1,-,TRBV28,15,TGTGCCAGCAGGCCCGGGACAGGGGTTTGGGAGACCCAGTACTTC,CASRPGTGVWETQYF
TRBJ2-3,TRBD1,-,TRBV7-3,14,TGTGCCAGCAGCATTGGACAGGGCCCAGATACGCAGTATTTT,CASSIGQGPDTQYF
TRBJ2-7,-,-,TRBV7-2,14,TGTGCCAGCAGCGGGGGCCCCCAATTCTACGAGCAGTACTTC,CASSGGPQFYEQYF
TRBJ2-1,TRBD2,-,TRBV11-1,17,TGTGCCAGCAGCTTTGGAAAAGCGGGGGGGCACTACAATGAGCAGTTCTTC,CASSFGKAGGHYNEQFF
TRBJ1-4,-,-,TRBV18,16,TGTGCCAGCTCCCCTCTAGTCCGCCGGTGGGATGAAAAACTGTTTTTT,CASSPLVRRWDEKLFF
TRBJ2-7,-,-,TRBV9,15,TGTGCCAGCAGCGTAGGGGTGGCTGGGGGGTCCGAGCAGTACTTC,CASSVGVAGGSEQYF
TRBJ2-7,-,-,TRBV5-4,15,TGTGCCAGCAGCCTGGGGGACGCCGGCTCCTACGAGCAGTACTTC,CASSLGDAGSYEQYF
TRBJ2-1,-,-,TRBV7-6,14,TGTGCCAGCAGCCGATTGAGGATACCCAATGAGCAGTTCTTC,CASSRLRIPNEQFF
TRBJ2-7,-,-,TRBV28,14,TGTGCCAGCAGTTTAAGGCCTAACAAATACGAGCAGTACTTC,CASSLRPNKYEQYF
TRBJ1-6,TRBD1,-,TRBV5-1,15,TGCGCCAGCAGCTTGGAATCGGGACAGTACTCACCCCTCCACTTT,CASSLESGQYSPLHF
TRBJ2-1,-,-,TRBV12-1,17,TGTGCCAGCAGCTTTAGGGGGCCTGGGACTACAACCCGCGAGCAGTTCTTC,CASSFRGPGTTTREQFF
TRBJ1-3,-,-,TRBV7-2,13,TGTGCCAGCAGCTGGGACCCTGAGAACACCATATATTTT,CASSWDPENTIYF
TRBJ2-3,TRBD2,-,TRBV7-2,14,TGTGCCAGGGGGAGCGGGGGGGCCCCAGATACGCAGTATTTT,CARGSGGAPDTQYF
TRBJ1-1,TRBD1,-,TRBV29-1,13,TGCAGCGGGGACAGGGGAAGTCATACTGAAGCTTTCTTT,CSGDRGSHTEAFF
TRBJ1-2,-,-,TRBV19,16,TGTGCCAGTAGTATAGATATTGAAGGGATTAACTATGGCTACACCTTC,CASSIDIEGINYGYTF
TRBJ2-1,-,-,TRBV5-8,15,TGTGCCAGCAGCTTGGACAGGGCCACCTACAATGAGCAGTTCTTC,CASSLDRATYNEQFF
TRBJ2-1,-,once,TRBV5-1,16,TGCGCCAGCAGCTTAACTAGATCCGGCTCCTACAATGAGCAGTTCTTC,CASSLTRSGSYNEQFF
TRBJ1-4,TRBD1,-,TRBV27,12,TGTGCCAGCCGGACAGGGAATGAAAAACTGTTTTTT,CASRTGNEKLFF
TRBJ2-7,-,-,TRBV10-2,15,TGCGCCAGCAGTGCCGGGACTCTAAGCTCCTACGAGCAGTACTTC,CASSAGTLSSYEQYF
TRBJ1-5,TRBD1,-,TRBV27,15,TGTGCCAGCAGTCCGTGGGACAGGCGCCATCAGCCCCAGCATTTT,CASSPWDRRHQPQHF
TRBJ1-5,-,-,TRBV4-2,16,TGTGCCAGCAGCCAACCGGACGGAACCCGCAATCAGCCCCAGCATTTT,CASSQPDGTRNQPQHF
TRBJ2-3,TRBD2,-,TRBV29-1,14,TGCAGCGTTGAGGGACTAGCGCGGACAGATACGCAGTATTTT,CSVEGLARTDTQYF
TRBJ2-7,-,-,TRBV18,15,TGTGCCAGCTCACCATTTCCCAGAGGAGACTACGAGCAGTACTTC,CASSPFPRGDYEQYF
TRBJ2-1,-,-,TRBV2,15,TGTGCCAGCAGTGAGGTTAGCGGAGCCTACAATGAGCAGTTCTTC,CASSEVSGAYNEQFF
TRBJ2-7,TRBD1,-,TRBV5-1,14,TGCGCCAGCAGCTTAACCGGGACAGGCTACGAGCAGTACTTC,CASSLTGTGYEQYF
TRBJ1-4,TRBD1,-,TRBV18,15,TGTGCCAGCTCTCCGGGACAGGTGCTTGGTGAAAAACTGTTTTTT,CASSPGQVLGEKLFF
TRBJ1-2,TRBD1,once,TRBV6-4,15,TGTGCCAGCAGGGAAGTGGGACAGGGCGGCTATGGCTACACCTTC,CASREVGQGGYGYTF
TRBJ1-2,-,-,TRBV5-1,14,TGCGCCAGCAGCTTGGGACAGTCCGGGGCGGGCTACACCTTC,CASSLGQSGAGYTF
TRBJ2-6,-,-,TRBV5-6,11,TGTGCCTCGCGAGGGGCCAACGTCCTGACTTTC,CASRGANVLTF
TRBJ2-1,TRBD1,-,TRBV19,13,TGTGCCAGCAAGACAGGGAGTGGCAATGAGCAGTTCTTC,CASKTGSGNEQFF
TRBJ2-2,-,-,TRBV11-3,13,TGTGCCAGCAGCTTAGAGAATCCCGGGGAGCTGTTTTTT,CASSLENPGELFF
TRBJ1-2,-,-,TRBV6-5,13,TGTGTCAGCACTCCGAGAGGTATCTATGGCTACACCTTC,CVSTPRGIYGYTF
TRBJ1-5,-,-,TRBV5-8,16,TGTGCCAGCAGCAGACGAGGTGGCAGGGCTGTTCAGCCCCAGCATTTT,CASSRRGGRAVQPQHF
TRBJ1-5,TRBD1,-,TRBV7-9,15,TGTGCCAGCAGCACGGAACAGGGGCTAAATCAGCCCCAGCATTTT,CASSTEQGLNQPQHF